These 15 T cell receptor beta chains came from one sample sequenced in a study of CD8+ T cells in alopecia areata. As for treatment: oral pan-JAK inhibitor, 5-10 mg twice daily. The sequencing template was cDNA reverse transcribed from extracted RNA. Method: immunoSEQ multiplex PCR; TCRdb's copy keeps in-frame clones and lacks some. In the table there are around 150,000 clones, around three fifths of which are singletons. The sample here was CD4+ T cells sorted from blood, taken at week 24, from a patient treated with tofacitinib. The source is a human donor with alopecia areata.

This clone was detected once. The CDR3 is CSVKRQLNTEAFF. The CDR3, as DNA: TGCAGCGTTAAAAGACAGCTGAACACTGAAGCTTTCTTT. The rearrangement joins TRBV29-1 to TRBJ1-1; tentatively, D is TRBD1 (5 bases). V was cut by 5 bases and J by 0 bases, with 10 bases left in between. Germline V gene lookup returns CDR1 SQVTM and CDR2 ANQGSEA. The CDR3 runs 13 residues.

This chain connects TRBV30 to TRBJ1-1, with 9 bases lining up with TRBD1. This CDR3 contains 12 residues. The V segment lost 8 bases and the J segment 4 bases; nucleotides outside the gene matches: 5. Germline values: CDR1 GTSNPN, CDR2 SVGIG (reference sequence). DNA of the CDR3: TGTGCCCGGGGGGGACAGGGCACTGAAGCTTTCTTT. Translating it yields CARGGQGTEAFF.

This clone was recorded a few times. The chain employs TRBV6-1 and TRBJ2-7; no definite D call. The length of the CDR3 is 15 residues. V lost 2 bases to trimming and J lost 0 bases, with 11 bases between them. Germline V gene sequence: CDR1 MNHNS, CDR2 SASEGT. The CDR3, as DNA: TGTGCCAGCAGTGAATTAGCTAGGAACTCCTACGAGCAGTACTTC. Protein sequence: CASSELARNSYEQYF.

The count of this clone is one. The chain couples TRBV7-9 to TRBJ2-5; no reliable D call. The CDR3 runs 13 residues. Trimming took 1 base from V and 5 from J, leaving 8 bases between them. Germline V gene lookup returns CDR1 SEHNR and CDR2 FQNEAQ (reference sequence). Here the CDR3 reads CASSLGYRETQYF. CDR3 nucleotide sequence: TGTGCCAGCAGCTTAGGTTACCGTGAGACCCAGTACTTC.

In this sample, this clone turned up a few times. This chain links TRBV2 with TRBJ2-2; no reliable D call. The CDR3 runs to 14 residues. V was trimmed by 5 bases and J by 4 bases, leaving 11 bases between them. Per the germline V gene, CDR1 is SNHLY and CDR2 is FYNNEI. The DNA of the CDR3 is TGTGCCAGCAGTAGGGATGGCGGCACCGGGGAGCTGTTTTTT. Amino acid sequence: CASSRDGGTGELFF.

In its sample, this clone was seen a few times. The chain recombines TRBV30 with TRBJ1-1; D remains unclear. Germline CDR1 GTSNPN, CDR2 SVGIG (reference sequence). Trimming removed 3 bases at V and 7 bases at J, with 9 bases between. This CDR3 region has 11 residues. The CDR3 protein is CAWRVGIEAFF. As DNA, the CDR3 is TGTGCCTGGAGGGTAGGAATTGAAGCTTTCTTT.

This chain uses TRBV6-5 with TRBJ2-3; D may correspond to TRBD1 or TRBD2 (5 bases each). V was pared by 6 bases and J by 4 bases, with 17 bases between. The CDR3 spans 15 residues. The germline V gene has CDR1 MNHEY and CDR2 SVGAGI. The CDR3 coding sequence is TGTGCCAGCAGGACTGGGACCAGTACCGCAGATACGCAGTATTTT. The encoded protein is CASRTGTSTADTQYF.

This chain links TRBV30 with TRBJ2-7; D might be TRBD1 (6 bases). Trimming removed 3 bases at V and 4 bases at J, with 7 bases between. The CDR3 extends over 11 amino acids. Germline loops: CDR1 GTSNPN, CDR2 SVGIG (reference sequence). In nucleotides, the CDR3 is TGTGCCTGGAGAGGGGGTTACGAGCAGTACTTC. Its translation is CAWRGGYEQYF.

Only one count was recorded for this clone. V is TRBV30 and J is TRBJ2-7; no firm D call. The V and J ends lost 2 bases and 3 bases respectively, with 8 bases between them. The CDR3 length is 12 residues. The germline V gene encodes CDR1 GTSNPN and CDR2 SVGIG (reference sequence). CDR3 region: CAWSISSYEQYF. For the CDR3, the DNA is TGTGCCTGGAGTATTAGCAGCTACGAGCAGTACTTC.

This clone was counted a few times. The V call is TRBV29-1, the J call TRBJ2-2, with D maybe TRBD1 (6 bases). The V and J ends lost 7 bases and 4 bases respectively, with 16 bases between them. From germline, CDR1 is SQVTM and CDR2 ANQGSEA. CDR3 length equals 14 residues. The CDR3 sequence: CSASRDTLTGELFF. The DNA for the CDR3 is TGCAGCGCTTCCCGGGACACCCTCACCGGGGAGCTGTTTTTT.

V is TRBV15 and J is TRBJ2-3; TRBD1 matches 9 bases. This CDR3 is 17 amino acids long. V dropped 0 bases and J dropped 6; count of bases not matched to a gene: 10. The germline V gene encodes CDR1 LNHNV and CDR2 YYDKDF (reference sequence). The CDR3 DNA is TGTGCCACCAGCAGAGACCTAACAGGGGGCGGGTTGGATACGCAGTATTTT. Its translation: CATSRDLTGGGLDTQYF.

V gene TRBV19 combines with J gene TRBJ2-2, with 10 nucleotides matching TRBD1. Germline V lookup: CDR1 LNHDA, CDR2 SQIVND (reference sequence). The ends lost 6 bases at V and 0 bases at J; junction bases unmatched: 1. This CDR3 comprises 15 residues. The DNA of the CDR3 is TGTGCCAGTAGGACAGGGGGCTCGAACACCGGGGAGCTGTTTTTT. It yields the protein CASRTGGSNTGELFF.

CDR3 in DNA: TGTGCCAGCAGCCCTAGCGGGGGTACTTACAATGAGCAGTTCTTC. This translates into CASSPSGGTYNEQFF. This chain uses TRBV2 with TRBJ2-1; 10 positions agree with TRBD2. The CDR3 extends over 15 amino acids. V shed 6 bases and J 4 bases; nucleotides not matched to a gene: 6. CDR1 SNHLY and CDR2 FYNNEI come from the germline V gene. Using reference TRBV2 and TRBJ2-1 for the parts outside the CDR3, the full variable domain is EPEVTQTPSHQVTQMGQEVILRCVPISNHLYFYWYRQILGQKVEFLVSFYNNEISEKSEIFDDQFSVERPDGSNFTLKIRSTKLEDSAMYFCASSPSGGTYNEQFFGPGTRLTVL.

V usage is TRBV2 and J usage is TRBJ2-1; TRBD1 is a possible D gene (6 bases). Trimming removed 1 base from V and 3 bases from J, with 10 bases in between. The CDR3 has 15 residues. CDR1 and CDR2 (germline): SNHLY, FYNNEI. The CDR3, as DNA: TGTGCCAGCAGTGAAGAGGGACATCTCTACAATGAGCAGTTCTTC. This sequence encodes CASSEEGHLYNEQFF.

This clone has just a few counts. The rearrangement links TRBV6-1 to TRBJ1-4; 7 bases are a match to TRBD1. This CDR3 is 12 amino acids long. The germline gives CDR1 MNHNS, CDR2 SASEGT. V shed 6 bases, J shed 14 bases, and the junction held 9 bases outside the gene matches. CDR3 region: CASRLSSGGLFF. CDR3 in DNA: TGTGCCAGCAGACTCTCCTCAGGGGGGCTGTTTTTT.